A selection of T cell receptor beta chains follows, all from one sample in a study of blood T cell repertoires in COVID-19. TCRdb's copy holds only in-frame clones and misses some; the assay was immunoSEQ multiplex PCR. The data show about 150,000 clones, 82% seen once. The sequenced material came from peripheral blood. Every receptor here comes from a woman older than 75 with active or convalescent COVID-19. The CDR3 runs from the conserved cysteine through the conserved F or W. D genes are given only for firm matches. Clone sizes are given selectively: once, few, many, or a class where the clone is expanded.

D gene: .
J gene: TRBJ1-4
V gene: TRBV7-9
clone size: few
CDR3 length: 15
CDR3 protein: CASSPGGGGSEKLFF
CDR3 DNA: TGTGCCAGCAGCCCAGGAGGTGGGGGCTCAGAAAAACTGTTTTTT

D gene: TRBD1
J gene: TRBJ2-7
V gene: TRBV13
clone size: .
CDR3 length: 14
CDR3 protein: CASSYRGQNYEQYF
CDR3 DNA: TGTGCCAGCAGCTACCGGGGACAGAACTACGAGCAGTACTTC

D gene: .
J gene: TRBJ2-4
V gene: TRBV5-1
clone size: .
CDR3 length: 14
CDR3 protein: CASRPGGRANIQYF
CDR3 DNA: TGCGCCAGCAGACCCGGGGGGCGGGCGAACATTCAGTACTTC

D gene: .
J gene: TRBJ1-6
V gene: TRBV18
clone size: .
CDR3 length: 13
CDR3 protein: CASSLSEDAALHF
CDR3 DNA: TGTGCCAGCTCCCTAAGCGAAGATGCCGCCCTCCACTTT

D gene: .
J gene: TRBJ2-1
V gene: TRBV7-9
clone size: .
CDR3 length: 17
CDR3 protein: CASSRLGGRGSYNEQFF
CDR3 DNA: TGTGCCAGCAGCCGCCTCGGAGGGAGAGGATCCTACAATGAGCAGTTCTTC

D gene: TRBD1
J gene: TRBJ1-4
V gene: TRBV5-1
clone size: .
CDR3 length: 14
CDR3 protein: CASSSTGVYEKLFF
CDR3 DNA: TGCGCCAGCAGCTCGACAGGGGTGTACGAAAAACTGTTTTTT

D gene: TRBD1
J gene: TRBJ1-4
V gene: TRBV5-4
clone size: .
CDR3 length: 15
CDR3 protein: CASRSQGAPNEKLFF
CDR3 DNA: TGTGCCAGCAGAAGCCAGGGGGCACCTAATGAAAAACTGTTTTTT

D gene: TRBD2
J gene: TRBJ2-1
V gene: TRBV7-9
clone size: few
CDR3 length: 17
CDR3 protein: CASSLARGSGDYNEQFF
CDR3 DNA: TGTGCCAGCAGCTTAGCGAGGGGTAGCGGGGACTACAATGAGCAGTTCTTC

D gene: TRBD1
J gene: TRBJ1-2
V gene: TRBV11-2
clone size: .
CDR3 length: 14
CDR3 protein: CASSLGRTGGDYTF
CDR3 DNA: TGTGCCAGCAGCTTAGGCCGGACAGGGGGCGACTACACCTTC

D gene: .
J gene: TRBJ2-3
V gene: TRBV7-9
clone size: once
CDR3 length: 15
CDR3 protein: CASSLAAGWEDTQYF
CDR3 DNA: TGTGCCAGCAGCTTAGCGGCGGGATGGGAAGATACGCAGTATTTT

D gene: TRBD1
J gene: TRBJ1-1
V gene: TRBV2
clone size: once
CDR3 length: 13
CDR3 protein: CASNGQGNTEAFF
CDR3 DNA: TGTGCCAGCAATGGACAGGGGAACACTGAAGCTTTCTTT

D gene: .
J gene: TRBJ1-5
V gene: TRBV2
clone size: .
CDR3 length: 14
CDR3 protein: CASSDQVDIQPQHF
CDR3 DNA: TGTGCCAGCAGTGACCAGGTAGATATTCAGCCCCAGCATTTT

D gene: TRBD1
J gene: TRBJ1-6
V gene: TRBV30
clone size: .
CDR3 length: 14
CDR3 protein: CARTGTALDSPLHF
CDR3 DNA: TGTGCCCGGACAGGGACAGCTCTGGATTCACCCCTCCACTTT

D gene: .
J gene: TRBJ1-2
V gene: TRBV9
clone size: .
CDR3 length: 14
CDR3 protein: CASSDRGPGYGYTF
CDR3 DNA: TGTGCCAGCAGCGACCGCGGGCCGGGGTATGGCTACACCTTC

D gene: TRBD2
J gene: TRBJ2-1
V gene: TRBV2
clone size: .
CDR3 length: 16
CDR3 protein: CASKKLAGGVHNEQFF
CDR3 DNA: TGTGCCAGCAAGAAACTAGCGGGAGGAGTCCACAATGAGCAGTTCTTC

D gene: .
J gene: TRBJ2-5
V gene: TRBV27
clone size: .
CDR3 length: 12
CDR3 protein: CASATREETQYF
CDR3 DNA: TGTGCCAGCGCCACTCGCGAGGAGACCCAGTACTTC

D gene: .
J gene: TRBJ1-3
V gene: TRBV5-1
clone size: few
CDR3 length: 14
CDR3 protein: CASSLASGGNTIYF
CDR3 DNA: TGCGCCAGCAGCTTGGCCTCAGGGGGAAACACCATATATTTT

D gene: .
J gene: TRBJ1-1
V gene: TRBV21-1
clone size: .
CDR3 length: 14
CDR3 protein: CASSTQVYETEAFF
CDR3 DNA: TGTGCCAGCAGCACTCAGGTTTATGAGACTGAAGCTTTCTTT

D gene: .
J gene: TRBJ1-5
V gene: TRBV24-1
clone size: once
CDR3 length: 14
CDR3 protein: CATSDRGGGQPQHF
CDR3 DNA: TGTGCCACCAGTGATAGGGGAGGGGGACAGCCCCAGCATTTT

D gene: .
J gene: TRBJ1-2
V gene: TRBV5-1
clone size: .
CDR3 length: 14
CDR3 protein: CASSPGTTNYGYTF
CDR3 DNA: TGCGCCAGCAGCCCCGGGACAACTAACTATGGCTACACCTTC

D gene: .
J gene: TRBJ2-1
V gene: TRBV5-6
clone size: .
CDR3 length: 13
CDR3 protein: CASSLGVAREQFF
CDR3 DNA: TGTGCCAGCAGCTTGGGGGTAGCACGGGAGCAGTTCTTC

D gene: TRBD1
J gene: TRBJ2-7
V gene: TRBV7-9
clone size: .
CDR3 length: 15
CDR3 protein: CASSFRDRGRSEQYF
CDR3 DNA: TGTGCCAGCAGCTTCCGGGACAGGGGACGGAGCGAGCAGTACTTC

D gene: TRBD1
J gene: TRBJ2-6
V gene: TRBV19
clone size: .
CDR3 length: 17
CDR3 protein: CASRSDRTNSGANVLTF
CDR3 DNA: TGTGCCAGTAGGTCGGACAGGACAAACTCTGGGGCCAACGTCCTGACTTTC

D gene: TRBD1
J gene: TRBJ1-3
V gene: TRBV19
clone size: .
CDR3 length: 17
CDR3 protein: CASSEYRGAESGNTIYF
CDR3 DNA: TGTGCCAGTAGTGAGTACAGGGGAGCGGAGTCCGGAAACACCATATATTTT

D gene: .
J gene: TRBJ1-2
V gene: TRBV7-2
clone size: .
CDR3 length: 15
CDR3 protein: CASSLGGGTNYGYTF
CDR3 DNA: TGTGCCAGCAGCTTAGGTGGGGGCACTAACTATGGCTACACCTTC

D gene: TRBD1
J gene: TRBJ1-1
V gene: TRBV10-3
clone size: .
CDR3 length: 14
CDR3 protein: CAISDPQGETEAFF
CDR3 DNA: TGTGCCATCAGTGATCCACAGGGGGAAACTGAAGCTTTCTTT

D gene: .
J gene: TRBJ2-5
V gene: TRBV5-1
clone size: .
CDR3 length: 14
CDR3 protein: CASRPDAYQETQYF
CDR3 DNA: TGCGCCAGCAGACCCGATGCGTACCAAGAGACCCAGTACTTC

D gene: .
J gene: TRBJ1-3
V gene: TRBV5-1
clone size: once
CDR3 length: 15
CDR3 protein: CASSLEPGAGNTIYF
CDR3 DNA: TGCGCCAGCAGCTTGGAGCCGGGAGCAGGAAACACCATATATTTT

D gene: .
J gene: TRBJ1-2
V gene: TRBV3-1/TRBV3-2
clone size: .
CDR3 length: 13
CDR3 protein: CASSQRQVYGYTF
CDR3 DNA: TGTGCCAGCAGCCAAAGGCAGGTGTATGGCTACACCTTC

D gene: TRBD2
J gene: TRBJ2-7
V gene: TRBV6-5
clone size: .
CDR3 length: 15
CDR3 protein: CASSLGLANSYEQYF
CDR3 DNA: TGTGCCAGCAGTTTAGGACTAGCGAATTCCTACGAGCAGTACTTC

D gene: TRBD2
J gene: TRBJ2-1
V gene: TRBV27
clone size: .
CDR3 length: 15
CDR3 protein: CASSLVAGEGSEQFF
CDR3 DNA: TGTGCCAGCAGTTTGGTAGCGGGAGAGGGAAGTGAGCAGTTCTTC

D gene: .
J gene: TRBJ1-3
V gene: TRBV28
clone size: .
CDR3 length: 15
CDR3 protein: CASSSTAPGGNTIYF
CDR3 DNA: TGTGCCAGCAGTTCTACGGCACCGGGAGGAAACACCATATATTTT

D gene: .
J gene: TRBJ1-6
V gene: TRBV30
clone size: .
CDR3 length: 13
CDR3 protein: CAWSGGNRVPLHF
CDR3 DNA: TGTGCCTGGAGTGGCGGTAACAGGGTGCCCCTCCACTTT

D gene: .
J gene: TRBJ1-4
V gene: TRBV7-9
clone size: .
CDR3 length: 15
CDR3 protein: CASSSSGAPGEKLFF
CDR3 DNA: TGTGCCAGCAGCTCCTCAGGGGCCCCAGGTGAAAAACTGTTTTTT

D gene: TRBD2
J gene: TRBJ2-1
V gene: TRBV19
clone size: .
CDR3 length: 16
CDR3 protein: CASSTTSPSSYNEQFF
CDR3 DNA: TGTGCCAGTAGTACGACTAGCCCAAGCTCCTACAATGAGCAGTTCTTC

D gene: TRBD2
J gene: TRBJ2-3
V gene: TRBV4-2
clone size: .
CDR3 length: 18
CDR3 protein: CASSLQRTSGTKADTQYF
CDR3 DNA: TGTGCCAGCAGCCTCCAAAGGACTAGCGGGACAAAAGCAGATACGCAGTATTTT

D gene: TRBD2
J gene: TRBJ2-1
V gene: TRBV14
clone size: once
CDR3 length: 13
CDR3 protein: CASSSQTSGGQFF
CDR3 DNA: TGTGCCAGCAGCTCCCAGACTAGCGGGGGACAGTTCTTC

D gene: TRBD2
J gene: TRBJ2-3
V gene: TRBV5-4
clone size: once
CDR3 length: 15
CDR3 protein: CASSSTTSGRYTQYF
CDR3 DNA: TGTGCCAGCAGCTCGACGACTAGCGGGAGATATACGCAGTATTTT

D gene: .
J gene: TRBJ2-7
V gene: TRBV27
clone size: .
CDR3 length: 16
CDR3 protein: CASSLSGWGVSYEQYF
CDR3 DNA: TGTGCCAGCAGTTTATCAGGGTGGGGGGTCTCCTACGAGCAGTACTTC

D gene: .
J gene: TRBJ2-7
V gene: TRBV18
clone size: .
CDR3 length: 13
CDR3 protein: CASSPPSSYEQYF
CDR3 DNA: TGTGCCAGCTCACCACCGAGCTCCTACGAGCAGTACTTC

D gene: TRBD2
J gene: TRBJ2-4
V gene: TRBV18
clone size: few
CDR3 length: 15
CDR3 protein: CASSPEIAGANIQYF
CDR3 DNA: TGTGCCAGCTCACCTGAGATAGCGGGGGCAAACATTCAGTACTTC

D gene: TRBD1
J gene: TRBJ1-1
V gene: TRBV30
clone size: .
CDR3 length: 12
CDR3 protein: CAWSRTGGEAFF
CDR3 DNA: TGTGCCTGGAGTCGGACAGGGGGAGAAGCTTTCTTT

D gene: .
J gene: TRBJ2-1
V gene: TRBV5-1
clone size: .
CDR3 length: 15
CDR3 protein: CASSSTVSSYNEQFF
CDR3 DNA: TGCGCCAGCAGCTCGACAGTGAGCTCCTACAATGAGCAGTTCTTC

D gene: TRBD2
J gene: TRBJ2-7
V gene: TRBV18
clone size: .
CDR3 length: 14
CDR3 protein: CASSIGTSGIEQYF
CDR3 DNA: TGTGCCAGCTCCATAGGGACTAGCGGGATCGAGCAGTACTTC

D gene: .
J gene: TRBJ2-1
V gene: TRBV2
clone size: .
CDR3 length: 15
CDR3 protein: CASFSRVVSYNEQFF
CDR3 DNA: TGTGCCAGCTTCTCGCGGGTCGTCTCCTACAATGAGCAGTTCTTC

D gene: TRBD2
J gene: TRBJ2-1
V gene: TRBV6-5
clone size: .
CDR3 length: 16
CDR3 protein: CASSYSAGGNHNEQFF
CDR3 DNA: TGTGCCAGCAGTTACTCGGCGGGAGGGAACCACAATGAGCAGTTCTTC

D gene: TRBD1
J gene: TRBJ1-2
V gene: TRBV7-9
clone size: .
CDR3 length: 12
CDR3 protein: CASGQGLKGYTF
CDR3 DNA: TGTGCCAGCGGACAGGGGTTAAAGGGCTACACCTTC

D gene: TRBD2
J gene: TRBJ2-1
V gene: TRBV9
clone size: .
CDR3 length: 16
CDR3 protein: CASSPRGVAGAGEQFF
CDR3 DNA: TGTGCCAGCAGCCCCCGGGGTGTAGCGGGAGCAGGTGAGCAGTTCTTC

D gene: .
J gene: TRBJ1-3
V gene: TRBV2
clone size: .
CDR3 length: 14
CDR3 protein: CASRAGRIGNTIYF
CDR3 DNA: TGTGCCAGCAGAGCGGGACGGATAGGAAACACCATATATTTT

D gene: TRBD2
J gene: TRBJ2-7
V gene: TRBV18
clone size: .
CDR3 length: 17
CDR3 protein: CASSGTSGSALSPEQYF
CDR3 DNA: TGTGCCAGCTCCGGGACTAGCGGGAGTGCCCTGTCCCCCGAGCAGTACTTC

D gene: .
J gene: TRBJ2-1
V gene: TRBV27
clone size: once
CDR3 length: 14
CDR3 protein: CASTVRGSYNEQFF
CDR3 DNA: TGTGCCAGCACCGTTCGGGGCTCCTACAATGAGCAGTTCTTC

D gene: .
J gene: TRBJ2-7
V gene: TRBV4-1
clone size: once
CDR3 length: 13
CDR3 protein: CASSTILHNEQYF
CDR3 DNA: TGCGCCAGCAGTACAATACTACACAACGAGCAGTACTTC

D gene: TRBD1
J gene: TRBJ2-3
V gene: TRBV19
clone size: .
CDR3 length: 14
CDR3 protein: CASSIGTGADTQYF
CDR3 DNA: TGTGCCAGTAGTATCGGAACAGGGGCAGATACGCAGTATTTT

D gene: .
J gene: TRBJ1-6
V gene: TRBV5-1
clone size: .
CDR3 length: 15
CDR3 protein: CASSLAGQGYSPLHF
CDR3 DNA: TGCGCCAGCAGCTTGGCCGGGCAGGGGTATTCACCCCTCCACTTT

D gene: TRBD2
J gene: TRBJ2-1
V gene: TRBV6-5
clone size: .
CDR3 length: 14
CDR3 protein: CASSSGLAGGEQFF
CDR3 DNA: TGTGCCAGCAGTTCGGGACTAGCGGGAGGTGAGCAGTTCTTC

D gene: .
J gene: TRBJ1-3
V gene: TRBV6-5
clone size: .
CDR3 length: 14
CDR3 protein: CASRGHLSGNTIYF
CDR3 DNA: TGTGCCAGCAGGGGACACCTCTCTGGAAACACCATATATTTT

D gene: TRBD2
J gene: TRBJ2-1
V gene: TRBV10-1
clone size: few
CDR3 length: 15
CDR3 protein: CASSGPGTSGIEQFF
CDR3 DNA: TGCGCCAGCAGTGGCCCAGGGACTAGCGGGATCGAGCAGTTCTTC

D gene: .
J gene: TRBJ1-1
V gene: TRBV6-5
clone size: .
CDR3 length: 15
CDR3 protein: CASSPLMRRNTEAFF
CDR3 DNA: TGTGCCAGCAGTCCTCTTATGCGGAGGAACACTGAAGCTTTCTTT

D gene: .
J gene: TRBJ2-5
V gene: TRBV19
clone size: .
CDR3 length: 13
CDR3 protein: CATSRGVLETQYF
CDR3 DNA: TGTGCCACCTCTCGAGGTGTCCTAGAGACCCAGTACTTC

D gene: .
J gene: TRBJ1-1
V gene: TRBV4-2
clone size: .
CDR3 length: 16
CDR3 protein: CASSHAWGEGYTEAFF
CDR3 DNA: TGTGCCAGCAGCCACGCTTGGGGGGAAGGGTACACTGAAGCTTTCTTT